These T cell receptor beta chains were read from a single sample in a study of CD8 T cells in ankylosing spondylitis. TCRdb re-analysed the 5' RACE reads in MiXCR, keeping a single row per CDR3 protein. The top ten hold approximately 0.93% of the sample, which has 400,000 to 450,000 distinct CDR3 sequences, roughly 18% seen once. The sample comprised blood, either unsorted or a sorted T cell fraction (not recorded which). The receptors were sampled from a male donor with ankylosing spondylitis. Each CDR3 is given with its conserved first and last residue. D genes are given only for firm matches. Size is stated for part of the rows, as once, few or many counts, or as a class when the clone is expanded.

CDR3 protein: CSARVRGNTEAFF
CDR3 DNA: TGCAGTGCTAGAGTAAGAGGGAACACTGAAGCTTTCTTT
V gene: TRBV20-1
D gene: .
clone size: few
J gene: TRBJ1-1

CDR3 protein: CASSPSRRAPLHF
CDR3 DNA: TGTGCCAGCAGTCCCAGCCGTCGCGCGCCCCTCCACTTT
V gene: TRBV12-3/TRBV12-4
D gene: .
clone size: few
J gene: TRBJ1-6

CDR3 protein: CASSLEGPWGTKTQYF
CDR3 DNA: TGCGCCAGCAGCCTTGAAGGCCCTTGGGGGACAAAGACCCAGTACTTC
V gene: TRBV4-1
D gene: .
clone size: .
J gene: TRBJ2-5

CDR3 protein: CASSLGFRTDTQYF
CDR3 DNA: TGTGCCAGCAGCTTGGGCTTTCGCACAGATACGCAGTATTTT
V gene: TRBV7-2
D gene: .
clone size: few
J gene: TRBJ2-3

CDR3 protein: CARSSTPGVPGPNTEAFF
CDR3 DNA: TGTGCCCGCAGTTCCACCCCGGGGGTTCCTGGGCCGAACACTGAAGCTTTCTTT
V gene: TRBV12-3/TRBV12-4
D gene: .
clone size: few
J gene: TRBJ1-1

CDR3 protein: CASSPELAWQPQHF
CDR3 DNA: TGCGCCAGCAGCCCCGAGTTGGCTTGGCAGCCCCAGCATTTT
V gene: TRBV4-3
D gene: .
clone size: .
J gene: TRBJ1-5

CDR3 protein: CSVEGVGTDTQYF
CDR3 DNA: TGCAGCGTGGAAGGGGTGGGGACAGATACGCAGTATTTT
V gene: TRBV29-1
D gene: .
clone size: few
J gene: TRBJ2-3

CDR3 protein: CASSLSPGGTDTQYF
CDR3 DNA: TGTGCCAGCAGCTTGTCCCCGGGAGGCACAGATACGCAGTATTTT
V gene: TRBV5-5
D gene: .
clone size: many
J gene: TRBJ2-3

CDR3 protein: CSASIDRSIKAFF
CDR3 DNA: TGCAGTGCTAGCATTGACAGGTCGATCAAAGCTTTCTTT
V gene: TRBV20-1
D gene: .
clone size: few
J gene: TRBJ1-1

CDR3 protein: CSAPKVVGRGDYNEQFF
CDR3 DNA: TGCAGTGCGCCCAAAGTTGTGGGGCGGGGGGACTACAATGAGCAGTTCTTC
V gene: TRBV20-1
D gene: TRBD2
clone size: .
J gene: TRBJ2-1

CDR3 protein: CASSPPVAGTNYNEQFF
CDR3 DNA: TGTGCCAGCAGCCCCCCGGTTGCGGGAACAAACTACAATGAGCAGTTCTTC
V gene: TRBV9
D gene: .
clone size: .
J gene: TRBJ2-1

CDR3 protein: CASSLGQGLAGGLETQYF
CDR3 DNA: TGTGCCAGCAGCTTAGGACAAGGTTTAGCGGGAGGACTGGAGACCCAGTACTTC
V gene: TRBV11-2
D gene: TRBD2
clone size: .
J gene: TRBJ2-5

CDR3 protein: CASSLGVLQETQYF
CDR3 DNA: TGCGCCAGCAGCTTGGGAGTCTTACAAGAGACCCAGTACTTC
V gene: TRBV5-1
D gene: .
clone size: few
J gene: TRBJ2-5

CDR3 protein: CASSPLRGRTNEKLFF
CDR3 DNA: TGTGCCAGCTCACCACTGAGGGGGCGGACTAATGAAAAACTGTTTTTT
V gene: TRBV18
D gene: TRBD1
clone size: few
J gene: TRBJ1-4

CDR3 protein: CASSLEQAIDTQYF
CDR3 DNA: TGCGCCAGCAGCTTGGAACAAGCAATAGATACGCAGTATTTT
V gene: TRBV5-1
D gene: .
clone size: .
J gene: TRBJ2-3

CDR3 protein: CASSIGQGWNQPQHF
CDR3 DNA: TGTGCCAGTAGTATTGGGCAGGGTTGGAATCAGCCCCAGCATTTT
V gene: TRBV19
D gene: .
clone size: .
J gene: TRBJ1-5

CDR3 protein: CASSLQTANTGELFF
CDR3 DNA: TGCGCCAGCAGCTTGCAGACAGCGAACACCGGGGAGCTGTTTTTT
V gene: TRBV5-1
D gene: .
clone size: few
J gene: TRBJ2-2

CDR3 protein: CASSGGTTNEKLFF
CDR3 DNA: TGTGCCAGCAGTGGGGGCACAACTAATGAAAAACTGTTTTTT
V gene: TRBV2
D gene: .
clone size: few
J gene: TRBJ1-4

CDR3 protein: CSARDGPDEKLFF
CDR3 DNA: TGCAGTGCTAGAGATGGACCCGACGAAAAACTGTTTTTT
V gene: TRBV20-1
D gene: .
clone size: .
J gene: TRBJ1-4

CDR3 protein: CASSLGDSTNYGYTF
CDR3 DNA: TGTGCCAGCAGCTTGGGGGACAGCACTAACTATGGCTACACCTTC
V gene: TRBV5-5
D gene: TRBD1
clone size: .
J gene: TRBJ1-2

CDR3 protein: CASSQTGEQYF
CDR3 DNA: TGTGCCAGCAGCCAGACGGGTGAGCAGTACTTC
V gene: TRBV7-9
D gene: .
clone size: few
J gene: TRBJ2-7

CDR3 protein: CASKRGSGGNEQFF
CDR3 DNA: TGTGCCAGCAAAAGGGGCTCCGGCGGCAATGAGCAGTTCTTC
V gene: TRBV12-3/TRBV12-4
D gene: .
clone size: .
J gene: TRBJ2-1

CDR3 protein: CASSEMGVGDRVPADTQYF
CDR3 DNA: TGTGCCAGCAGTGAAATGGGGGTGGGGGACAGGGTGCCAGCAGATACGCAGTATTTT
V gene: TRBV2
D gene: TRBD1
clone size: .
J gene: TRBJ2-3

CDR3 protein: CSASRDRANEKLFF
CDR3 DNA: TGCAGTGCTAGTAGGGACAGGGCTAATGAAAAACTGTTTTTT
V gene: TRBV20-1
D gene: TRBD1
clone size: few
J gene: TRBJ1-4

CDR3 protein: CASSIGRLAGGGYEQFF
CDR3 DNA: TGTGCCAGTAGTATAGGTCGACTAGCGGGAGGAGGGTATGAGCAGTTCTTC
V gene: TRBV19
D gene: TRBD2
clone size: .
J gene: TRBJ2-1

CDR3 protein: CASSEWRQALYEQYF
CDR3 DNA: TGTGCCAGCAGCGAGTGGAGACAGGCACTATACGAGCAGTACTTC
V gene: TRBV5-5
D gene: .
clone size: .
J gene: TRBJ2-7

CDR3 protein: CASSHNRNTEAFF
CDR3 DNA: TGTGCCAGCAGCCACAACAGGAACACTGAAGCTTTCTTT
V gene: TRBV14
D gene: .
clone size: few
J gene: TRBJ1-1

CDR3 protein: CASSQEPVGSGSRYEQYF
CDR3 DNA: TGCGCCAGCAGCCAAGAGCCCGTTGGTAGCGGGAGTAGGTACGAGCAGTACTTC
V gene: TRBV4-1
D gene: TRBD2
clone size: few
J gene: TRBJ2-7

CDR3 protein: CAISEAETTGELFF
CDR3 DNA: TGTGCCATCAGTGAGGCGGAAACGACCGGGGAGCTGTTTTTT
V gene: TRBV10-3
D gene: .
clone size: .
J gene: TRBJ2-2

CDR3 protein: CSALRSTSYEQYF
CDR3 DNA: TGCAGTGCCCTCCGGTCCACCTCCTACGAGCAGTACTTC
V gene: TRBV20-1
D gene: .
clone size: .
J gene: TRBJ2-7

CDR3 protein: CASSSLGQGTDTQYF
CDR3 DNA: TGTGCCAGCAGTTCTCTCGGTCAGGGCACAGATACGCAGTATTTT
V gene: TRBV6-5
D gene: .
clone size: few
J gene: TRBJ2-3

CDR3 protein: CASSLGFNTGELFF
CDR3 DNA: TGTGCCAGTAGTTTGGGCTTCAACACCGGGGAGCTGTTTTTT
V gene: TRBV19
D gene: .
clone size: few
J gene: TRBJ2-2

CDR3 protein: CATSDFKTTGRDQPQHF
CDR3 DNA: TGTGCCACCAGTGACTTCAAAACGACAGGACGGGATCAGCCCCAGCATTTT
V gene: TRBV24-1
D gene: .
clone size: .
J gene: TRBJ1-5

CDR3 protein: CASSFGHVDNSPLHF
CDR3 DNA: TGCGCCAGCAGCTTTGGTCACGTTGATAATTCACCCCTCCACTTT
V gene: TRBV5-1
D gene: .
clone size: many
J gene: TRBJ1-6

CDR3 protein: CASGGSGDTQYF
CDR3 DNA: TGTGCCAGCGGCGGGAGCGGCGATACGCAGTATTTT
V gene: TRBV11-3
D gene: TRBD2
clone size: once
J gene: TRBJ2-3

CDR3 protein: CSASRVNNEQFF
CDR3 DNA: TGCAGTGCTAGCCGGGTAAACAATGAGCAGTTCTTC
V gene: TRBV20-1
D gene: .
clone size: few
J gene: TRBJ2-1

CDR3 protein: CASSQEAGLTYEQYF
CDR3 DNA: TGTGCCAGCAGCCAAGAGGCAGGGTTGACCTACGAGCAGTACTTC
V gene: TRBV3-1
D gene: .
clone size: .
J gene: TRBJ2-7

CDR3 protein: CASRTGTGPKAFF
CDR3 DNA: TGTGCCAGCAGAACCGGGACAGGGCCCAAAGCTTTCTTT
V gene: TRBV7-2
D gene: TRBD1
clone size: .
J gene: TRBJ1-1

CDR3 protein: CASSSESQPQHF
CDR3 DNA: TGTGCCAGCAGCTCGGAGAGTCAGCCCCAGCATTTT
V gene: TRBV7-2
D gene: .
clone size: .
J gene: TRBJ1-5

CDR3 protein: CATSAGLGTSSGANVLTF
CDR3 DNA: TGTGCCACCAGCGCAGGGTTGGGGACGTCTTCTGGGGCCAACGTCCTGACTTTC
V gene: TRBV15
D gene: .
clone size: .
J gene: TRBJ2-6

CDR3 protein: CASSLVGGQYNEQFF
CDR3 DNA: TGTGCCAGCAGCTTAGTAGGTGGCCAATACAATGAGCAGTTCTTC
V gene: TRBV11-3
D gene: .
clone size: .
J gene: TRBJ2-1

CDR3 protein: CSALPRGLFYEQYF
CDR3 DNA: TGCAGTGCTCTCCCGCGGGGACTATTCTACGAGCAGTACTTC
V gene: TRBV20-1
D gene: TRBD2
clone size: .
J gene: TRBJ2-7

CDR3 protein: CSASLSGDPAFF
CDR3 DNA: TGCAGTGCTAGCCTTTCCGGGGACCCGGCTTTCTTT
V gene: TRBV20-1
D gene: .
clone size: few
J gene: TRBJ1-1

CDR3 protein: CSARIGVDYNEQFF
CDR3 DNA: TGCAGTGCGCGAATTGGGGTGGACTACAATGAGCAGTTCTTC
V gene: TRBV20-1
D gene: .
clone size: few
J gene: TRBJ2-1

CDR3 protein: CASSRRQGANTGELFF
CDR3 DNA: TGTGCCAGCAGTAGACGACAGGGTGCGAACACCGGGGAGCTGTTTTTT
V gene: TRBV2
D gene: TRBD1
clone size: few
J gene: TRBJ2-2

CDR3 protein: CASSLLSTSISYEQYF
CDR3 DNA: TGTGCCAGCAGTTTACTTTCGACTAGCATTAGCTACGAGCAGTACTTC
V gene: TRBV27
D gene: TRBD2
clone size: few
J gene: TRBJ2-7